This note documents a single TCR beta chain sequence. The target antigen is unknown. This entry comes from a study of blood T cells in healthy people across ages. Study-wide results and limits: Measured against age, TCR beta diversity per million T cells decreased in a roughly linear manner.

V was clipped by 4 bases and J by 4 bases, with 10 bases between them. Germline V gene sequence: CDR1 LGHDT, CDR2 YNNKEL (reference sequence). The CDR3 extends over 14 amino acids. Primers used in a second PCR of about 6 to 11 cycles were a sample-barcoded 5' primer and a J-beta primer mix. Every cDNA molecule bore a tag from a template-switch adaptor containing 12 random nucleotides. TCRdb used MiXCR to reprocess the 5' RACE reads, holding one entry per CDR3 protein. The sample has roughly 900,000 distinct CDR3 sequences, 40% to 60% seen once. PBMCs were isolated at a quantity of at least 6 million per sample.

The chain uses TRBV3-1 and TRBJ1-4; no definite D call. The receptor was derived from a young man in good health. Specimen: blood. Written as DNA, the CDR3 is TGTGCCAGCAGCCTTATAGGATTTAATGAAAAACTGTTTTTT. It is translated as CASSLIGFNEKLFF.